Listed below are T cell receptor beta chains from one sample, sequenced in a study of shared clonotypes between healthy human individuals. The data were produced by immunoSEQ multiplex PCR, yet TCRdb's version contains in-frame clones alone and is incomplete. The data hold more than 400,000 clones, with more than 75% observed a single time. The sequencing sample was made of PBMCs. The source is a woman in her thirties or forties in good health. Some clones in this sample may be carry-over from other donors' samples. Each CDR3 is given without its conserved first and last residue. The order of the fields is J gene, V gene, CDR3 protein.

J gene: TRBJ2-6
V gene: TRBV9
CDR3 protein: ASNEDRFYSGANVLT

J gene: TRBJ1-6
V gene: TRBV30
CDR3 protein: ASDPGQGGRGNSPLH

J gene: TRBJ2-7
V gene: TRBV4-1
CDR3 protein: ASSQVSSGTYEQY

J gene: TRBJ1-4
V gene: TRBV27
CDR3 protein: ASMDRGNEKLF

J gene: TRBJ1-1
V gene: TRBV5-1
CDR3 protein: ASSFGQHTEAF

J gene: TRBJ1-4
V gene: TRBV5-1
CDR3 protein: ASSPGLTTTNEKLF

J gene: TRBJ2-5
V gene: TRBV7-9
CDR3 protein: ASSTGALAGYQETQY

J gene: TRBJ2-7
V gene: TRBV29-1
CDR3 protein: SVGSGQGFNEQY

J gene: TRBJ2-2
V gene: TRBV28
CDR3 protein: ASSVPGTQNTGELF

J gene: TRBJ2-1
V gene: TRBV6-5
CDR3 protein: ATGRGTDNEQF

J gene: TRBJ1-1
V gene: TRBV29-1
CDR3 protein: SVSAGTGGTEAF

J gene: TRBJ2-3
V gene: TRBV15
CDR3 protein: ATSRGGLAGMADTQY

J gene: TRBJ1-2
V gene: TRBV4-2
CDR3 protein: ASSFDRGYGYT

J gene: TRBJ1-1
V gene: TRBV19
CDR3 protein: ASSQTGNTEAF

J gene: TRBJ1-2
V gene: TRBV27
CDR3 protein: ASSRIARQGDYGYT

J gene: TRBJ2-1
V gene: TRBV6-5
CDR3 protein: ASSWGLAGGYNEQF

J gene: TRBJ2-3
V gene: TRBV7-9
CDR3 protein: ASSWRRADTQY